This T cell receptor (beta chain) was recovered during a study of graft-versus-host responses after intestinal transplantation. Generated by immunoSEQ multiplex PCR, the TCRdb table keeps only in-frame clones and is missing some. The table records about 97,000 clones, roughly 91% of them present only once. Turning to this clone: Its target is not known.

Germline V gives CDR1 MGHRA, CDR2 YSYEKL. This CDR3 is 17 amino acids long. V lost 1 base and J lost 5; bases outside the gene matches: 8. The sequencing used unstimulated CD4+ T cells sorted from spleen or lymph node cells, collected before transplant. The gene calls are TRBV4-1 and TRBJ2-1; 10 bases agree with TRBD2. This sequence was found in a human donor who was the organ donor for an intestinal transplant. CDR3 residues: CASSQGRLAGLNNEQFF. For the CDR3, the DNA is TGCGCCAGCAGCCAAGGCCGACTAGCGGGCTTAAACAATGAGCAGTTCTTC.